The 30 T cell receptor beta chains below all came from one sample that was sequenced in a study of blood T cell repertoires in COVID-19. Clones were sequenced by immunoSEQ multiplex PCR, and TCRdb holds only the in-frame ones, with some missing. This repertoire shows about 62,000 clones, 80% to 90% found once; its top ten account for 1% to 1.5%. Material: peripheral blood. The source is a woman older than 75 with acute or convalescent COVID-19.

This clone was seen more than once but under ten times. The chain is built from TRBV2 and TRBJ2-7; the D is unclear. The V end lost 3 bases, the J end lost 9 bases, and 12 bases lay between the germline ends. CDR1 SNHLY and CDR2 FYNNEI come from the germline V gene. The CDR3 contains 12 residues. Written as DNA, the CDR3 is TGTGCCAGCAGTGACGGGTCCCCCGGGCAGTACTTC. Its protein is CASSDGSPGQYF. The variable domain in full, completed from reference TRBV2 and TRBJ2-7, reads EPEVTQTPSHQVTQMGQEVILRCVPISNHLYFYWYRQILGQKVEFLVSFYNNEISEKSEIFDDQFSVERPDGSNFTLKIRSTKLEDSAMYFCASSDGSPGQYFGPGTRLTVT.

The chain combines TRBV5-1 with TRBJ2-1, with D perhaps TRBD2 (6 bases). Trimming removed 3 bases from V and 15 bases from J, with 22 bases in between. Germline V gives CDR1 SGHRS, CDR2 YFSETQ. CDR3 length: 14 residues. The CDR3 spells CASSSRRGGDPTFF. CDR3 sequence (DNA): TGCGCCAGCAGCTCCCGGCGAGGAGGGGACCCCACGTTCTTC.

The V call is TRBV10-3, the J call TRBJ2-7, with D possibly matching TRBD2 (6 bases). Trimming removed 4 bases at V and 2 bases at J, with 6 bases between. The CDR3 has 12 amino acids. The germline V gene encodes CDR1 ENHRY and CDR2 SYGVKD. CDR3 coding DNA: TGTGCCATCAGTGGGGGGGCCTACGAGCAGTACTTC. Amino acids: CAISGGAYEQYF.

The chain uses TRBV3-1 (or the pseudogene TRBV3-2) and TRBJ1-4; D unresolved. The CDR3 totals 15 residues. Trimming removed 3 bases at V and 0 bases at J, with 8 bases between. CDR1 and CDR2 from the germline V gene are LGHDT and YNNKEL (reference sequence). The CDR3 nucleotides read TGTGCCAGCAGCCATAGAGCCGCAACTAATGAAAAACTGTTTTTT. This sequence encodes CASSHRAATNEKLFF.

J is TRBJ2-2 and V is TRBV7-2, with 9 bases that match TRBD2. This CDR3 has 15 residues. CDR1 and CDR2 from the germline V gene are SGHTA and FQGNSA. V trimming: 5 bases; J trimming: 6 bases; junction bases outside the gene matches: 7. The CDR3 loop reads CASSQGLASPGELFF. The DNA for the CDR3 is TGTGCCAGCAGCCAAGGACTAGCGTCACCCGGGGAGCTGTTTTTT.

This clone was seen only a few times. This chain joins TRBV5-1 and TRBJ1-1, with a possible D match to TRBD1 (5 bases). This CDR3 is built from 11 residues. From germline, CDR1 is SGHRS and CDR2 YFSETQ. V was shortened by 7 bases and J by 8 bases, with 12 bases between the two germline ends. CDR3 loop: CASATGDEAFF. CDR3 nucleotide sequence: TGCGCCAGCGCTACAGGAGACGAAGCTTTCTTT. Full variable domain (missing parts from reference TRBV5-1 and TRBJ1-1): KAGVTQTPRYLIKTRGQQVTLSCSPISGHRSVSWYQQTPGQGLQFLFEYFSETQRNKGNFPGRFSGRQFSNSRSEMNVSTLELGDSALYLCASATGDEAFFGQGTRLTVV.

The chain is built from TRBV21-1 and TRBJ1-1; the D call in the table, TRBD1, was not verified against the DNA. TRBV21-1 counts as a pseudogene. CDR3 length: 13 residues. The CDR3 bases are TGTGCCAGCAGCAAAGCGCGTTTCAGGCGAGCTTTCTTT. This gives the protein CASSKARFRRAFF.

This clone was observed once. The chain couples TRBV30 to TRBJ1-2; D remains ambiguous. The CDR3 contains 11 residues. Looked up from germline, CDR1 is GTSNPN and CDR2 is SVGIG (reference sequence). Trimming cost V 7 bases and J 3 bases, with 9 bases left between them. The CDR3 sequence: CASQRDYGYTF. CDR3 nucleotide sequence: TGTGCCTCCCAAAGAGACTATGGCTACACCTTC.

CDR3 sequence (DNA): TGCGCCAGCAGCTGGGTAGGGGTCGGGACAGGGAACTCACCCCTCCACTTT. Translated: CASSWVGVGTGNSPLHF. J is TRBJ1-6 and V is TRBV5-1; 9 bases map to TRBD1. Germline V gene lookup returns CDR1 SGHRS and CDR2 YFSETQ. This CDR3 contains 17 residues. V dropped 3 bases and J dropped 10; count of bases not matched to a gene: 14.

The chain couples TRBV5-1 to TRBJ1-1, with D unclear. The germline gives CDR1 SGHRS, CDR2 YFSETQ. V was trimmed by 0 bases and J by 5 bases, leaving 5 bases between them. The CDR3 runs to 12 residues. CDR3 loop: CASSLGLTEAFF. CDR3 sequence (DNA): TGCGCCAGCAGCTTGGGACTGACTGAAGCTTTCTTT.

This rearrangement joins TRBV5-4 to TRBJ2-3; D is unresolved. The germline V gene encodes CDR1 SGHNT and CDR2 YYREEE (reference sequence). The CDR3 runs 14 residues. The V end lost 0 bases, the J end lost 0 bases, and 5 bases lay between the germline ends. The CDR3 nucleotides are TGTGCCAGCAGCTTGGGCGGCAGCACAGATACGCAGTATTTT. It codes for CASSLGGSTDTQYF. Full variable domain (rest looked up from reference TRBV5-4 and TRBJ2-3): ETGVTQSPTHLIKTRGQQVTLRCSSQSGHNTVSWYQQALGQGPQFIFQYYREEENGRGNFPPRFSGLQFPNYSSELNVNALELDDSALYLCASSLGGSTDTQYFGPGTRLTVL.

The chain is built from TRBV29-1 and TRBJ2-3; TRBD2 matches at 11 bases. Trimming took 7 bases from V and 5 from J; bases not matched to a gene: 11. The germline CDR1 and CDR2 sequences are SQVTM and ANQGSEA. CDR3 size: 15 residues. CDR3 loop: CSGDALAGARDTQYF. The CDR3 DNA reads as TGCAGCGGGGACGCACTAGCGGGAGCACGAGATACGCAGTATTTT.

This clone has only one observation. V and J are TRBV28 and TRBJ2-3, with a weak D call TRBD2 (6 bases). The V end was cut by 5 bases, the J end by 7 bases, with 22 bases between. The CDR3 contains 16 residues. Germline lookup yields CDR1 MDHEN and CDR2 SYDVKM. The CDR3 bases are TGTGCCAGCAGTGCACGACTAGGGCCGGGGGTAAATACGCAGTATTTT. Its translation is CASSARLGPGVNTQYF.

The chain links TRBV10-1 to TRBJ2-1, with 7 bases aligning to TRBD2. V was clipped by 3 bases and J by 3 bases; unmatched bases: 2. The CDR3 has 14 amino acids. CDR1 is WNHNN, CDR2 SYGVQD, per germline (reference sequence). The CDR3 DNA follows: TGCGCCAGCAGTGATGCGGGAGACTACAATGAGCAGTTCTTC. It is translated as CASSDAGDYNEQFF.

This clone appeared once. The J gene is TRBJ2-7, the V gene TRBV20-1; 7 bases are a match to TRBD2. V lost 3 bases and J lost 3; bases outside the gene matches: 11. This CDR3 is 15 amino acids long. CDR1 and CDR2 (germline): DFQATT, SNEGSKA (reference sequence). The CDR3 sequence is CSASKAGEVSYEQYF. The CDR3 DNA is TGCAGTGCTAGTAAGGCGGGAGAGGTAAGCTACGAGCAGTACTTC.

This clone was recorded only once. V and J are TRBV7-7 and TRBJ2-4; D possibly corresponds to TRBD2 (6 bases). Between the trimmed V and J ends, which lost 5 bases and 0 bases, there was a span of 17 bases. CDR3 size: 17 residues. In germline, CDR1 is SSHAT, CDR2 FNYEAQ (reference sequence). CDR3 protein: CASSRPEGRIAKNIQYF. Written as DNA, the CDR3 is TGTGCCAGCAGCCGTCCGGAGGGGAGAATAGCCAAAAACATTCAGTACTTC.

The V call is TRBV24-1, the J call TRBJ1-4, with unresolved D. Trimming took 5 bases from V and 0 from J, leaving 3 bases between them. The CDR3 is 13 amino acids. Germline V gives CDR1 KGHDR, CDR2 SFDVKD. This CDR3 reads CATSATTNEKLFF. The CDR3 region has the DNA TGTGCCACCAGTGCAACAACTAATGAAAAACTGTTTTTT.

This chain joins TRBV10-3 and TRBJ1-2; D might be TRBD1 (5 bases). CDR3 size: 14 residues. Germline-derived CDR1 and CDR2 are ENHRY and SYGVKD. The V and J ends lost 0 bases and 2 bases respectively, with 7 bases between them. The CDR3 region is CAISESRGNYGYTF. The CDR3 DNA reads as TGTGCCATCAGTGAGTCTAGGGGAAACTATGGCTACACCTTC.

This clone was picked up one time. The CDR3 bases are TGTGCCTGGAGTTTGCCGGGACAGGAAATCAATCAGCCCCAGCATTTT. It encodes CAWSLPGQEINQPQHF. This chain joins TRBV30 and TRBJ1-5; 8 positions match TRBD1. In germline, CDR1 is GTSNPN, CDR2 SVGIG (reference sequence). V lost 2 bases, J lost 3 bases, and 9 bases stayed unmatched. The length of the CDR3 is 16 residues.

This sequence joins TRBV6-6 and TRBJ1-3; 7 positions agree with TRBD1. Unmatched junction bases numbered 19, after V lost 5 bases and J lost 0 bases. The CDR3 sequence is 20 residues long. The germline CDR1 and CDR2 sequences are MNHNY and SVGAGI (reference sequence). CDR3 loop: CASSQPWDSMSSTSGNTIYF. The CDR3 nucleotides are TGTGCCAGCAGTCAGCCCTGGGACAGTATGAGCAGTACCTCTGGAAACACCATATATTTT.

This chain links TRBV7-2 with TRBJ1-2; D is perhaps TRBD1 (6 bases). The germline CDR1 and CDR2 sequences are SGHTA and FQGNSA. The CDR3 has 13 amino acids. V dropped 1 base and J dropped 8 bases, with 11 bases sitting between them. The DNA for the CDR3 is TGTGCCAGCAGCTTAGGACCAGGGGTCGGCTACACCTTC. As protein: CASSLGPGVGYTF.

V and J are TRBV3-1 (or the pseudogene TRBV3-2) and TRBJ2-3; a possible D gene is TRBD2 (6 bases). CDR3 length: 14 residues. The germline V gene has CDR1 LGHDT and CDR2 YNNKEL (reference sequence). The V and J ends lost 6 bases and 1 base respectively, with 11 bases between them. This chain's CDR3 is CASRRRGGTDTQYF. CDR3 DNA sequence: TGTGCCAGCAGGAGGAGGGGTGGCACAGATACGCAGTATTTT.

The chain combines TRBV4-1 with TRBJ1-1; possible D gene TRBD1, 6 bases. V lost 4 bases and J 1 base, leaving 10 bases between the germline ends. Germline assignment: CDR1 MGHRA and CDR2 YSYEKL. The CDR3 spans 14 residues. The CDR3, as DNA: TGCGCCAGCAGCCTCCAAGGGGGGAACACTGAAGCTTTCTTT. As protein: CASSLQGGNTEAFF.

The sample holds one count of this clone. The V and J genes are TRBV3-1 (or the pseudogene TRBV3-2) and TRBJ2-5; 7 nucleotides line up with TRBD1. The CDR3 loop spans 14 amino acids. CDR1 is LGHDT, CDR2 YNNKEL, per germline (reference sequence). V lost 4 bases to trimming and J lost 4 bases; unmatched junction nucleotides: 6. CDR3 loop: CASSRSRQGETQYF. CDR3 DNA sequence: TGTGCCAGCAGCCGGTCCCGACAGGGAGAGACCCAGTACTTC.

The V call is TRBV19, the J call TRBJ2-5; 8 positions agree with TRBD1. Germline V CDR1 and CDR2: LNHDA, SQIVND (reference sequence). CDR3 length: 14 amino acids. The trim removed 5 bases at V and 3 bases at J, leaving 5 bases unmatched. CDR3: CASSGQGAKETQYF. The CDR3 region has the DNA TGTGCCAGTAGTGGGCAGGGGGCGAAAGAGACCCAGTACTTC.

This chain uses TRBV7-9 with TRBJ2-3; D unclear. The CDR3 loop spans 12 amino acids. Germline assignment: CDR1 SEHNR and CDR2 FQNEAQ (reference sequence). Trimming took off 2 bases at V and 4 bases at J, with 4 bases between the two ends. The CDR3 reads CASSLSADTQYF. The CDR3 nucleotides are TGTGCCAGCAGCTTATCAGCAGATACGCAGTATTTT.

The CDR3 nucleotides are TGTGCCAGCAGCCTACACGGACAGGGAATTATAGGCTACACCTTC. As protein: CASSLHGQGIIGYTF. The V and J genes are TRBV3-1 (or the pseudogene TRBV3-2) and TRBJ1-2, with 8 nucleotides matching TRBD1. The V and J ends lost 4 bases and 8 bases, in that order; junction bases with no gene match: 12. The length of the CDR3 is 15 residues. The germline V gene has CDR1 LGHDT and CDR2 YNNKEL (reference sequence).

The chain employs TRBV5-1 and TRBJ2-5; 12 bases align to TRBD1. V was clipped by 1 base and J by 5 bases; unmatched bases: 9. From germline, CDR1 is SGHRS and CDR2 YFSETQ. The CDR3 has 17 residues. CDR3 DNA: TGCGCCAGCAGCTTGAGCGGGACAGGGGGCATGGGGGAGACCCAGTACTTC. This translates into CASSLSGTGGMGETQYF.

The CDR3 sequence: CASTRKDRANTGELFF. The DNA of the CDR3 is TGTGCCAGCACCAGAAAGGACAGAGCGAACACCGGGGAGCTGTTTTTT. This sequence joins TRBV9 and TRBJ2-2, with D perhaps matching TRBD1 (6 bases). From germline, CDR1 is SGDLS and CDR2 YYNGEE. The V gene lost 6 bases and the J gene lost 0 bases, with 15 bases spanning the gap. This CDR3 contains 16 residues.

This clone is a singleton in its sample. CDR3 sequence: CAWRGTGPNTEAFF. CDR3 nucleotides: TGTGCCTGGAGGGGGACAGGGCCGAACACTGAAGCTTTCTTT. The rearrangement uses TRBV30 and TRBJ1-1; 9 bases match TRBD1. CDR1 is GTSNPN, CDR2 SVGIG, per germline (reference sequence). The CDR3 has 14 residues. Trimming cost V 3 bases and J 1 base; bases outside gene matches: 3.